The clone carrying this T cell receptor (beta chain) occurred once. Its antigen is as yet unknown. These data originate in a study of PD-L1 blockade in urothelial cancer. Notes on the study in general: Prediction of better survival came from below-median pretreatment blood TCR clonality.

Germline values: CDR1 MGHDK, CDR2 SYGVNS. This CDR3 contains 14 residues. V shed 5 bases and J 4 bases; nucleotides not matched to a gene: 5. Using immunoSEQ multiplex PCR, the repertoire was profiled, and TCRdb retains in-frame clones only, with some absent. The data show some 87,000 clones, with 80% to 90% seen just once and 1.5% to 2% held by the top ten. Time point meaning: pretreatment peripheral blood. The chain links TRBV25-1 to TRBJ1-1, with 9 bases aligning to TRBD1. This sample comprised PBMCs, obtained around atezolizumab (anti-PD-L1) treatment. The TCR comes from a man aged 55-75 years with urothelial cancer. This CDR3 reads CASSPPGQGTEAFF. In nucleotides, the CDR3 is TGTGCCAGCAGTCCCCCGGGACAGGGCACTGAAGCTTTCTTT. Variable domain in full (rest from reference TRBV25-1 and TRBJ1-1): EADIYQTPRYLVIGTGKKITLECSQTMGHDKMYWYQQDPGMELHLIHYSYGVNSTEKGDLSSESTVSRIRTEHFPLTLESARPSHTSQYLCASSPPGQGTEAFFGQGTRLTVV.